This T cell receptor beta chain derives from a study of blood T cell repertoires in COVID-19 (TCRdb year 2020). General notes on the study: Samples covering the acute and convalescent phases of COVID-19 were provided by collaborators in the United States, Italy and Spain. Where available, HLA class I and class II types were taken from metadata supplied by the sample provider and were not determined by assay-based typing. Subjects who had been exposed to COVID-19, were actively infected with it, or had recovered from it provided the deeply sampled blood TCRbeta repertoires that made up the dataset. The samples were drawn from two sources: the first 160 participants of the ongoing ImmuneRACE study, and some 1,300 subjects contributed by 6 global collaborators. The sample metadata nearly always contained a de-identified subject ID, COVID-19 status, age in years and sex. The prospective study material was composed of cDNA or gDNA derived from T cells, B-cell-depleted T cells, or PBMCs. The repertoires were released in a freely available public database intended as a resource for research on the immune response to SARS-CoV-2. Beyond this particular receptor, the publication reports: The quantity of clinical and demographic metadata differed by source and by participant and was supplied without curation.

In the prospective study, participants were about 18 to 100 years old, resided in 24 geographic areas of the United States, and were enrolled through a virtual design. To assign participants to cohorts, the prospective study relied on clinical history that participants themselves reported in a screening survey and a study questionnaire. Exposed participants had been in contact, within 2 weeks of entering the study, with a person who had a PCR-confirmed or clinician-diagnosed case of COVID-19. In the prospective study, mobile phlebotomists collected whole blood, serum and a nasopharyngeal or oropharyngeal swab from each participant. Additional blood draws and questionnaires over an approximately two-month period could optionally be provided by prospective study participants. Before DNA extraction, blood samples from the prospective study were shipped at room temperature or frozen. The immunoSEQ Assay, a bias-controlled multiplex PCR, was used to amplify TCRbeta CDR3 regions from genomic DNA. The original pipeline was this. The number of nucleated cells in each sample was estimated from the amplification of reference gene primers within the assay. To quantify the absolute abundance of each unique TCRbeta CDR3 rearrangement, sequence reads were collapsed and filtered. For each sample, productive Simpson clonality was calculated as the square root of Simpson's diversity index over productive rearrangements. TCRdb holds this immuneACCESS table with in-frame rearrangements only. Some clones are missing; in checked studies, unresolved V genes explain under half, and the rest has no known cause. The DNA was the basis for D and trimming; V, J and clone size are from that table. The sample table lists some 200,000 clones, approximately 83% of them with a count of one. 4.8% of the sample comes from the top ten.

This clone appeared a single time. Its binding antigen is unknown. The record has no base qualities; no much larger clone is one base away. The receptor was derived from a woman aged 50 to 60 who had been exposed to COVID-19. Specimen: PBMCs or T cells enriched from blood (not recorded which).

DNA sequence: TGTGCTAGTGCCCCCAGGGGGAATGGGGGCACCGGGGAGCTGTTTTTT. Translated, it reads CASAPRGNGGTGELFF. The rearrangement joined TRBV12-5 to TRBJ2-2; 7 central bases correspond to TRBD1. The germline V gene encodes CDR1 LGHNT and CDR2 FRNRAP. The CDR3 contains 16 residues, cysteine and phenylalanine counted. Only the CDR3 part of the read is kept: 48 bases, read in frame from the first base. V lost 7 bases and J lost 4 bases, and the count of bases not matched to a germline gene is 12.